Following are 21 T cell receptor beta chains from one sample sequenced in a study of cytomegalovirus exposure and HLA in healthy donors. PCR used 60 Vbeta primers and 13 Jbeta primers. Sequenced by immunoSEQ multiplex PCR; TCRdb stores in-frame clones only, minus some. The sample shows about 82,000 clones, around 68% of them seen only once. Source material: PBMCs. These receptors all stem from a man aged 35 to 55 in good health and CMV-seropositive.

The genes are TRBV5-6 and TRBJ1-1; D may be TRBD1 (6 bases). From germline, CDR1 is SGHDT and CDR2 YYEEEE. This CDR3 comprises 14 residues. With 0 bases removed from V and 3 bases from J, the gap between germline ends came to 9 bases. The CDR3 spells CASSLGPGDTEAFF. CDR3 DNA sequence: TGTGCCAGCAGCTTGGGCCCAGGGGACACTGAAGCTTTCTTT.

The chain couples TRBV30 to TRBJ1-4; the D gene is possibly TRBD1 (5 bases). The germline V and J ends were trimmed by 1 base and 0 bases, with 6 bases remaining between them. Germline V lookup: CDR1 GTSNPN, CDR2 SVGIG (reference sequence). The length of the CDR3 is 14 residues. This chain's CDR3 is CAWSAGATNEKLFF. The CDR3 nucleotides read TGTGCCTGGAGTGCGGGGGCAACTAATGAAAAACTGTTTTTT.

CDR3 loop: CASSPRLATYNEQFF. The CDR3 nucleotides are TGTGCCAGCAGTCCACGACTAGCAACCTACAATGAGCAGTTCTTC. The chain combines TRBV7-9 with TRBJ2-1; TRBD2 aligns across 7 bases. V trimming: 6 bases; J trimming: 2 bases; junction bases outside the gene matches: 7. CDR3 size: 15 residues. CDR1 is SEHNR, CDR2 FQNEAQ, per germline (reference sequence).

The gene calls are TRBV6-5 and TRBJ1-2; D is ambiguous. Trimming left V 5 bases short and J 3 bases short, with 10 bases between. This CDR3 contains 13 residues. Germline values: CDR1 MNHEY, CDR2 SVGAGI. CDR3 nucleotides: TGTGCCAGCAGTATGGGCGCCGACTATGGCTACACCTTC. Its protein is CASSMGADYGYTF.

This chain uses TRBV29-1 with TRBJ2-3, with 9 positions matching TRBD2. The CDR3 has 15 residues. J gave up 6 bases and V 3 bases, and 10 bases lay outside the gene matches. Germline V gives CDR1 SQVTM, CDR2 ANQGSEA. As DNA, the CDR3 is TGCAGCGTTGAGGCGGGAGGGCCACGGGATGATACGCAGTATTTT. It yields the protein CSVEAGGPRDDTQYF.

This rearrangement joins TRBV7-2 to TRBJ2-5; 8 bases are shared with TRBD1. The germline V gene encodes CDR1 SGHTA and CDR2 FQGNSA. This CDR3 comprises 15 residues. Germline trimming cut 5 bases from V and 3 bases from J; bases unmatched to any gene: 8. The CDR3 DNA reads TGTGCCAGCAGCACCCGGACAGGGACGAAAGAGACCCAGTACTTC. Translating it yields CASSTRTGTKETQYF.

The chain is built from TRBV28 and TRBJ2-2; possibly TRBD2 for D (5 bases). Per the germline V gene, CDR1 is MDHEN and CDR2 is SYDVKM. CDR3 length: 14 amino acids. V was trimmed by 8 bases and J by 0 bases, leaving 10 bases between them. The DNA of the CDR3 is TGTGCCAGCCTCGGGGTGGCGAACACCGGGGAGCTGTTTTTT. Its translation: CASLGVANTGELFF.

V and J are TRBV5-1 and TRBJ2-7; TRBD1 aligns across 7 bases. The germline gives CDR1 SGHRS, CDR2 YFSETQ. This CDR3 is 15 amino acids long. Trimming cost V 4 bases and J 6 bases; bases outside gene matches: 13. Here the CDR3 reads CASSDRQGLGSEQYF. CDR3 nucleotides: TGCGCCAGCAGCGACCGACAGGGTCTCGGTAGCGAGCAGTACTTC.

CDR3 protein: CASSRSSYNEQFF. The CDR3 DNA is TGTGCCAGCTCCCGGAGCTCCTACAATGAGCAGTTCTTC. The V call is TRBV6-5, the J call TRBJ2-1; D gene ambiguous. This CDR3 has 13 amino acids. Germline V gene data show CDR1 as MNHEY and CDR2 as SVGAGI. V was shortened by 8 bases and J by 0 bases, with 8 bases between the two germline ends.

The chain combines TRBV5-4 with TRBJ2-5; 8 bases map to TRBD1. The CDR3 has 14 residues. The germline V gene has CDR1 SGHNT and CDR2 YYREEE (reference sequence). J was trimmed by 1 base and V by 3 bases; bases with no gene match: 2. This CDR3 is CASSSGTGQETQYF. CDR3 bases: TGTGCCAGCAGCTCCGGGACAGGCCAAGAGACCCAGTACTTC.

V and J are TRBV5-5 and TRBJ2-1; 14 bases are a match to TRBD2. V lost 3 bases, J lost 8 bases, and 10 bases stayed unmatched. Germline V CDR1 and CDR2: SGHKS, YYEKEE (reference sequence). The CDR3 sequence is 17 residues long. The chain's CDR3 is CASSYRLAGGPVDEQFF. CDR3 nucleotides: TGTGCCAGCAGCTACAGACTAGCGGGAGGGCCTGTGGATGAGCAGTTCTTC.

The genes are TRBV7-8 and TRBJ2-2; 12 bases fit TRBD2. CDR3 size: 16 residues. Germline V CDR1 and CDR2: SGHVS, FQNEAQ. Unmatched junction bases numbered 6, after V lost 2 bases and J lost 8 bases. CDR3 sequence reads: CASSLPGLAGTGELFF. In DNA, the CDR3 is TGTGCCAGCAGCTTACCTGGACTAGCGGGGACAGGGGAGCTGTTTTTT.

This chain joins TRBV19 and TRBJ1-3, with unresolved D. CDR1 is LNHDA and CDR2 is SQIVND in the germline V gene (reference sequence). V lost 5 bases and J 2 bases, leaving 16 bases between the germline ends. The CDR3 is made up of 16 amino acids. In nucleotides, the CDR3 is TGTGCCAGTAGTCCTCAGGCCCTGTTGACTGGAAACACCATATATTTT. Protein: CASSPQALLTGNTIYF.

This chain connects TRBV7-2 to TRBJ2-5, with D possibly TRBD1 on 5 matching bases. CDR3 size: 12 residues. Per the germline V gene, CDR1 is SGHTA and CDR2 is FQGNSA. The ends were cut back, 5 bases at V and 3 bases at J, with 7 bases in the middle. CDR3 DNA sequence: TGTGCCAGCAGCACCAGGGAAGAGACCCAGTACTTC. The encoded protein is CASSTREETQYF.

This clone showed up just a few times. This chain uses TRBV28 with TRBJ2-3, with 7 positions matching TRBD2. This CDR3 spans 12 amino acids. In germline, CDR1 is MDHEN, CDR2 SYDVKM. The ends lost 3 bases at V and 11 bases at J; junction bases unmatched: 5. CDR3 sequence: CASSFGLAEQYF. The CDR3 DNA reads as TGTGCCAGCAGTTTCGGGCTAGCGGAGCAGTATTTT.

The chain recombines TRBV19 with TRBJ2-7, with D unclear. V was shortened by 7 bases and J by 7 bases, with 11 bases between the two germline ends. The germline CDR1 and CDR2 sequences are LNHDA and SQIVND (reference sequence). The CDR3 runs to 11 residues. As DNA, the CDR3 is TGTGCCAGTATGATCGTCGGGGAGCAGTACTTC. It is translated as CASMIVGEQYF. Complete variable domain (other parts from reference TRBV19 and TRBJ2-7): DGGITQSPKYLFRKEGQNVTLSCEQNLNHDAMYWYRQDPGQGLRLIYYSQIVNDFQKGDIAEGYSVSREKKESFPLTVTSAQKNPTAFYLCASMIVGEQYFGPGTRLTVT.

The gene calls are TRBV4-2 and TRBJ2-3; D is unresolved. The V gene's germline CDR1 is LGHNA and CDR2 YNFKEQ. The ends were cut back, 0 bases at V and 6 bases at J, with 13 bases in the middle. The CDR3 extends over 15 amino acids. The CDR3 DNA reads TGTGCCAGCAGCCAAGATCAGCACTCAGCGGATACGCAGTATTTT. Translation gives CASSQDQHSADTQYF.

V gene TRBV2 combines with J gene TRBJ1-5, with TRBD1 matching over 7 bases. Losses at the gene ends were 6 bases for V and 6 bases for J; bases not matched to a gene: 8. In germline, CDR1 is SNHLY, CDR2 FYNNEI. CDR3 length: 14 amino acids. The CDR3 sequence: CASRPDRAAQPQHF. The CDR3 DNA sequence: TGTGCCAGCAGGCCTGACAGGGCAGCTCAGCCCCAGCATTTT.

This chain joins TRBV28 and TRBJ2-7; no reliable D call. Per the germline V gene, CDR1 is MDHEN and CDR2 is SYDVKM. The CDR3 extends over 14 amino acids. Deletions cut 7 bases from V and 2 bases from J, with 15 bases between. CDR3 DNA sequence: TGTGCCAGCACCCCACGAACTACCCCCTACGAGCAGTACTTC. As protein: CASTPRTTPYEQYF.

The chain combines TRBV28 with TRBJ2-3; the match to TRBD1 covers 11 bases. Germline CDR1 and CDR2: MDHEN and SYDVKM. The CDR3 contains 16 residues. The J segment lost 8 bases and the V segment lost 10 bases, leaving 17 bases of the junction unmatched. The CDR3 DNA sequence: TGTGCCACCCGGACAGGGGGCGCCGCTAGTTCCGGTACGCAGTATTTT. Amino acids: CATRTGGAASSGTQYF.

The chain carries TRBV11-1 and TRBJ2-1, with 9 bases that match TRBD2. The V segment lost 5 bases and the J segment 3 bases; nucleotides outside the gene matches: 2. This CDR3 contains 14 residues. Germline V gene data show CDR1 as SGHAT and CDR2 as FQDESV (reference sequence). CDR3 sequence: CASSTSGFYNEQFF. CDR3 nucleotides: TGTGCCAGCAGCACTAGCGGGTTCTACAATGAGCAGTTCTTC.